The clone carrying this T cell receptor beta chain has only a few counts. An end of the junction does not agree with germline; a read error may underlie this. The length of the CDR3 is 13 residues. Looked up from germline, CDR1 is SGHTA and CDR2 is FQGNSA. This specimen comes from a study of early T cells in non-severe SARS-CoV-2 infection. Researchers attached unique molecular identifiers to individual cDNA molecules. TCRdb reprocessed the 5' RACE reads via MiXCR and lists one record per CDR3 protein. The repertoire consists of around 61,000 distinct CDR3 sequences, with roughly 16% occurring once and the leading ten covering over 4%.

The sequences come from whole blood, collected at baseline. This chain uses TRBV7-2 with TRBJ2-6, with a weak D call TRBD1 (5 bases). The sequence was obtained from an adult who was a healthcare worker with PCR-confirmed SARS-CoV-2 infection or an uninfected control (not recorded which). The CDR3 region has the DNA TGTGCCAGCAGCTTAGATTTTCTCAGGGTCTTATCTTTC. This encodes CASSLDFLRVLSF.